One sample yielded the 3 T cell receptor beta chains listed below, sequenced in a study of OX40 agonist ivuxolimab in advanced cancers. TCRdb's copy holds only in-frame clones and misses some; the assay was immunoSEQ multiplex PCR. The sample holds about 52,000 clones; approximately 88% are singletons and the top ten take roughly 12%. This material consisted of CD4+ or CD8+ T cells sorted from blood, taken in a trial of the OX40 agonist ivuxolimab. These receptors were collected from an adult with an advanced solid tumor such as melanoma, head and neck, liver or kidney cancer.

The genes are TRBV28 and TRBJ2-7, with 9 bases that match TRBD1. The CDR3 covers 13 residues. CDR1 and CDR2 (germline): MDHEN, SYDVKM. V lost 6 bases and J lost 2; bases outside the gene matches: 2. CDR3 region: CASRRDRAYEQYF. DNA of the CDR3: TGTGCCAGCAGGCGGGACAGGGCCTACGAGCAGTACTTC.

This chain joins TRBV28 and TRBJ2-1; a weak D match, TRBD2 (6 bases). V was trimmed by 5 bases and J by 0 bases, leaving 14 bases between them. The CDR3 extends over 16 amino acids. Germline values: CDR1 MDHEN, CDR2 SYDVKM. CDR3 nucleotides: TGTGCCAGCAGTACACTGATGACTAGCTCCTACAATGAGCAGTTCTTC. It yields the protein CASSTLMTSSYNEQFF.

The rearrangement joins TRBV7-6 to TRBJ1-3; D not certain. CDR3 length: 14 amino acids. V was trimmed by 3 bases and J by 0 bases, leaving 6 bases between them. From germline, CDR1 is SGHVS and CDR2 FNYEAQ. DNA for the CDR3: TGTGCCAGCAGCTTGACGAGCTCTGGAAACACCATATATTTT. Translation gives CASSLTSSGNTIYF.